The clone carrying this T cell receptor (beta chain) was counted ten times or more. What it recognizes is unknown. The sample originates from a study of CD8 T cells in ankylosing spondylitis. Study findings and constraints: For ankylosing spondylitis blood, a TCR beta motif of under ten highly homologous variants appeared characteristic. In synovial fluid and blood from reactive arthritis, some motif variants were previously reported.

TCRdb recomputed calls from the 5' RACE reads with MiXCR, one row per CDR3 protein. The sample lists fewer than 400,000 distinct CDR3 sequences, about 15% occurring once. Germline V gene lookup returns CDR1 SGHKS and CDR2 YYEKEE (reference sequence). This CDR3 comprises 15 residues. V was pared by 0 bases and J by 0 bases, with 6 bases between. This clonotype was sampled from a male donor with ankylosing spondylitis or in good health (not recorded which). V gene TRBV5-5 combines with J gene TRBJ2-2, with D unresolved. Specimen: blood, either unsorted or a sorted T cell fraction (not recorded which). The CDR3 is CASSLAVANTGELFF. The CDR3 coding sequence is TGTGCCAGCAGCTTGGCCGTTGCGAACACCGGGGAGCTGTTTTTT.